This is a list of T cell receptor beta chains from one sample in a study of long-term antiretroviral therapy in people with HIV. The table came from immunoSEQ multiplex PCR; TCRdb's copy has only in-frame clones and leaves some out. This sample carries some 19,000 clones, approximately 84% of them seen once, and the ten largest clones take roughly 8.6%. The sample in question was unsorted PBMCs, obtained 0.9 years after starting antiretroviral therapy. These receptors all stem from a young man with HIV. The CDR3 runs from the conserved cysteine through the conserved F or W. Fields, in order: J gene, V gene, clone size, D gene, CDR3 protein, CDR3 DNA. A D gene is named only where the DNA matches it firmly. Part of the rows lack a size; the others show once, few, many or a class for expanded clones.

>TRBJ1-2|TRBV19|few|TRBD1
CASSTGRDRDYGYTF
TGTGCCAGTAGTACTGGCCGGGACAGGGACTATGGCTACACCTTC
>TRBJ1-1|TRBV6-1|once|NA
CASKGSDTEAFF
TGTGCCAGCAAAGGCAGCGACACTGAAGCTTTCTTT
>TRBJ2-2|TRBV7-9|NA|NA
CASSWTNTGELFF
TGTGCCAGCAGCTGGACTAACACCGGGGAGCTGTTTTTT
>TRBJ1-5|TRBV2|NA|NA
CASSDHPWQPQHF
TGTGCCAGCAGTGATCACCCTTGGCAGCCCCAGCATTTT
>TRBJ2-2|TRBV19|NA|NA
CASSTAGELFF
TGTGCCAGTAGTACCGCCGGGGAGCTGTTTTTT
>TRBJ2-3|TRBV4-1|NA|NA
CASSQPDRLGASSTDTQYF
TGCGCCAGCAGCCAACCGGACCGTTTGGGGGCTTCTAGCACAGATACGCAGTATTTT
>TRBJ1-2|TRBV7-9|NA|NA
CASSLAQSGTGGYTF
TGTGCCAGCAGCTTAGCGCAGTCAGGGACTGGTGGCTACACCTTC
>TRBJ1-1|TRBV28|once|NA
CASSLVQGRRDFF
TGTGCCAGCAGTTTGGTACAGGGTAGAAGAGATTTCTTT
>TRBJ2-7|TRBV27|few|NA
CASRTGGVNEQYF
TGTGCCAGCAGGACAGGTGGGGTGAACGAGCAGTACTTC
>TRBJ1-2|TRBV7-2|NA|NA
CASSLGKGGSYGYTF
TGTGCCAGCAGCTTAGGAAAGGGCGGTTCCTATGGCTACACCTTC
>TRBJ1-1|TRBV12-5|NA|TRBD1
CASGLGQGNAEAFF
TGTGCTAGTGGTTTGGGACAGGGGAACGCTGAAGCTTTCTTT
>TRBJ2-1|TRBV5-1|NA|NA
CASSSQPFGANDEQFF
TGCGCCAGCAGCTCACAGCCCTTTGGCGCGAACGATGAGCAGTTCTTC
>TRBJ1-2|TRBV19|NA|NA
CASSIGVAYGYTF
TGTGCCAGTAGTATAGGAGTCGCGTATGGCTACACCTTC
>TRBJ1-6|TRBV5-4|once|NA
CASSTNPGTYSPLHF
TGTGCCAGCAGCACCAACCCCGGAACCTATTCACCCCTCCACTTT
>TRBJ1-1|TRBV11-1|NA|NA
CASSLSLVNTEAFF
TGTGCCAGCAGCTTAAGCCTAGTGAACACTGAAGCTTTCTTT
>TRBJ2-1|TRBV9|NA|NA
CASTRTDRSYNEQFF
TGTGCCAGCACCCGAACGGACCGCTCCTACAATGAGCAGTTCTTC
>TRBJ1-1|TRBV2|NA|NA
CASRQTGNTEAFF
TGTGCCAGCAGACAGACTGGGAACACTGAAGCTTTCTTT
>TRBJ1-1|TRBV6-1|NA|NA
CASSEQGPEGTEAFF
TGTGCCAGCAGTGAACAGGGACCTGAGGGGACTGAAGCTTTCTTT
>TRBJ2-7|TRBV19|NA|NA
CASSTAGPNLYEQYF
TGTGCCAGTAGTACGGCGGGGCCCAACCTCTACGAGCAGTACTTC
>TRBJ2-1|TRBV7-9|NA|NA
CASSSRPPELDNEQFF
TGTGCCAGCAGCTCACGGCCCCCAGAGCTTGACAATGAGCAGTTCTTC
>TRBJ2-7|TRBV7-9|NA|TRBD1
CASSVDRLGQGIPYEQYF
TGTGCCAGCAGCGTTGATAGACTGGGACAGGGGATTCCCTACGAGCAGTACTTC
>TRBJ2-2|TRBV5-4|once|NA
CASSLVQGPGELFF
TGTGCCAGCAGCTTGGTTCAGGGACCCGGGGAGCTGTTTTTT
>TRBJ2-3|TRBV29-1|NA|NA
CSLRGQTDTQYF
TGCAGCTTACGGGGGCAGACAGATACGCAGTATTTT
>TRBJ2-1|TRBV7-2|NA|NA
CASSTESNGEQFF
TGTGCCAGCAGTACGGAATCAAATGGTGAGCAGTTCTTC
>TRBJ1-1|TRBV7-9|NA|NA
CASSLTPQVNTEAFF
TGTGCCAGCAGCTTAACTCCTCAGGTGAACACTGAAGCTTTCTTT
>TRBJ1-4|TRBV6-5|NA|NA
CASSYGGNNEKLFF
TGTGCCAGCAGTTACGGAGGAAACAATGAAAAACTGTTTTTT
>TRBJ1-5|TRBV6-1|NA|NA
CASSEDRRGQPQHF
TGTGCCAGCAGTGAAGACAGGAGGGGTCAGCCCCAGCATTTT
>TRBJ1-6|TRBV27|few|NA
CASRLAGAYNSPLHF
TGTGCCAGCAGACTCGCGGGAGCATATAATTCACCCCTCCACTTT
>TRBJ1-1|TRBV6-1|NA|NA
CASSDRTADTEAFF
TGTGCCAGCAGTGACCGGACTGCTGACACTGAAGCTTTCTTT
>TRBJ2-7|TRBV27|few|NA
CASSLEVPGVHEQYF
TGTGCCAGCAGTTTAGAGGTCCCAGGGGTCCACGAGCAGTACTTC
>TRBJ1-2|TRBV2|NA|TRBD1
CASSLGQGVVYGYTF
TGTGCCAGCAGTCTTGGACAGGGAGTGGTCTATGGCTACACCTTC
>TRBJ1-4|TRBV2|NA|TRBD1
CASSELTGKKLFF
TGTGCCAGCAGTGAATTGACAGGGAAGAAACTGTTTTTT
>TRBJ2-3|TRBV27|NA|TRBD1
CASSSDRGQVDYTDTQYF
TGTGCCAGCAGTTCGGACAGGGGGCAAGTGGATTACACAGATACGCAGTATTTT
>TRBJ2-1|TRBV5-1|NA|NA
CASSYSGWGEQFF
TGCGCCAGCAGCTACTCCGGATGGGGCGAGCAGTTCTTC
>TRBJ2-1|TRBV27|NA|NA
CASSLQGNEQFF
TGTGCCAGCAGTTTACAAGGCAATGAGCAGTTCTTC
>TRBJ2-1|TRBV7-8|NA|TRBD2
CASSATSGEQFF
TGTGCCAGCAGCGCTACTAGCGGAGAGCAGTTCTTC
>TRBJ1-6|TRBV6-6|NA|NA
CASSYGTTWALHF
TGTGCCAGCAGTTACGGGACAACTTGGGCCCTCCACTTT